The rows below give T cell receptor beta chains drawn from one sample of a study of shared clonotypes between healthy human individuals. Produced via immunoSEQ multiplex PCR; TCRdb's table is partial and in-frame only. The data hold approximately 500,000 clones, with 96% observed a single time. The sequenced material came from naive CD4+ T cells sorted from blood. The receptor set was obtained from a woman in her twenties or thirties in good health. CDR3s include the opening cysteine and the closing phenylalanine or tryptophan. D genes are given only for firm matches. Clone size, where shown, is once, few, many, or a class for clones that have expanded.

clone_size j_call cdr3_length d_call v_call cdr3_nt cdr3_aa
. TRBJ2-7 16 TRBD2 TRBV28 TGTGCCAGCACTCCCGGGGGACTAGCGGGAGGGCCCGGGCAGTACTTC CASTPGGLAGGPGQYF
. TRBJ2-7 11 TRBD1 TRBV6-1 TGTGCCAGCAGTCTAGGGGGCGTGCAGTACTTC CASSLGGVQYF
once TRBJ1-1 15 . TRBV18 TGTGCCAGCTCACCACCTCTACTCATGAACACTGAAGCTTTCTTT CASSPPLLMNTEAFF
. TRBJ1-5 16 TRBD1 TRBV11-2 TGTGCCAGCAGCTTAAAGGGACGGGACAGGACCGTTTGGCAGCATTTT CASSLKGRDRTVWQHF
. TRBJ2-7 15 TRBD2 TRBV5-1 TGCGCCAGCAGCTTTTCTAGCGGAGGCTCCTACGAGCAGTACTTC CASSFSSGGSYEQYF
once TRBJ1-5 17 TRBD1 TRBV28 TGTGCCAGCAGTCCAACCGGGACAGGGGAGCGCAATCAGCCCCAGCATTTT CASSPTGTGERNQPQHF
. TRBJ1-1 14 . TRBV7-2 TGTGCCAGCAGCGTTACAGGGACGAACACTGAAGCTTTCTTT CASSVTGTNTEAFF
. TRBJ2-7 14 TRBD1 TRBV7-8 TGTGCCAGCAGCGGACAGGGGCGGACCTACGAGCAGTACTTC CASSGQGRTYEQYF
once TRBJ2-5 15 TRBD2 TRBV5-1 TGCGCCAGCAGTCGCGGACTAGCGGCCCAAGAGACCCAGTACTTC CASSRGLAAQETQYF
. TRBJ2-7 14 TRBD1 TRBV2 TGTGCCAGCAGAGGACAGGGACGCTCCTACGAGCAGTACTTC CASRGQGRSYEQYF
. TRBJ2-1 13 TRBD2 TRBV28 TGTGCCAGCAGAGGGACTAGCGGGAGGGCCAAGTTCTTC CASRGTSGRAKFF
. TRBJ2-5 15 . TRBV5-1 TGCGCCAGCAGCCCGTGGACAGAGTTCCAAGAGACCCAGTACTTC CASSPWTEFQETQYF
. TRBJ1-4 15 . TRBV15 TGTGCCACCAGACCCAGGGCGGGCACTAATGAAAAACTGTTTTTT CATRPRAGTNEKLFF
. TRBJ1-2 16 TRBD1 TRBV4-2 TGTGCCAGCAGCCCCCTCGGACAGGGGTTGGACTATGGCTACACCTTC CASSPLGQGLDYGYTF
. TRBJ1-1 14 . TRBV6-5 TGTGCCAGCTACAGTGCAGGGGTCAACACTGAAGCTTTCTTT CASYSAGVNTEAFF
. TRBJ2-2 14 . TRBV2 TGTGCCATCCTAGTCAGGGAGAACACCGGGGAGCTGTTTTTT CAILVRENTGELFF
once TRBJ2-3 15 TRBD1 TRBV11-2 TGTGCCAGCAGCTCGACCGGGACAGGGGCCGATACGCAGTATTTT CASSSTGTGADTQYF
once TRBJ2-3 13 . TRBV5-4 TGTGCCAGCAGCCTGGTCGGGGGAGATACGCAGTATTTT CASSLVGGDTQYF
. TRBJ2-7 14 TRBD2 TRBV7-9 TGTGCCAGCAGCTTAGTAGCGGGAGACGGCGAGCAGTACTTC CASSLVAGDGEQYF
. TRBJ2-1 16 . TRBV21-1 TGTGCCAGCAGCAAAACACCCCTAGGTGTCAGGGATGAGCAGTTCTTC CASSKTPLGVRDEQFF
. TRBJ2-7 15 TRBD1 TRBV28 TGTGCCAGCAGTTTATCCGGGACAGTTACCTACGAGCAGTACTTC CASSLSGTVTYEQYF
. TRBJ1-2 12 TRBD1 TRBV28 TGTGCCAGCAGCCACAGGGGGTTGAGCTACACCTTC CASSHRGLSYTF
. TRBJ2-2 17 . TRBV19 TGTGCCAGTAGTGCGGCCCGTTCGACAGGGAACACCGGGGAGCTGTTTTTT CASSAARSTGNTGELFF
. TRBJ2-5 20 . TRBV28 TGTGCCAGCAGTTTCCGCCCCCTTTCCCGACTAGAGAAGAAACAGGAGACCCAGTACTTC CASSFRPLSRLEKKQETQYF
few TRBJ1-5 13 . TRBV28 TGTGCCAGCAGTACCTCCCCCTATCAGCCCCAGCATTTT CASSTSPYQPQHF
. TRBJ2-5 14 . TRBV11-2 TGTGCCAGCAGCCCAACGGGCGCCTTGGAGACCCAGTACTTC CASSPTGALETQYF
. TRBJ2-6 16 . TRBV19 TGTGCCAGTAGTATTGGGAGGACCTCTGGGGCCAACGTCCTGACTTTC CASSIGRTSGANVLTF
. TRBJ2-1 16 TRBD2 TRBV4-2 TGTGCCAGCAGCGGTCAGGGAGCGGGAGTTTTAGGAGAGCAGTTCTTC CASSGQGAGVLGEQFF
. TRBJ2-5 14 TRBD2 TRBV29-1 TGCAGCGTTGAGCTGGGGACTAGCCAAGAGACCCAGTACTTC CSVELGTSQETQYF
. TRBJ2-7 12 TRBD1 TRBV6-6 TGTGCCTCCGGGACAGGGGCCTACGAGCAGTACTTC CASGTGAYEQYF
. TRBJ2-7 20 . TRBV30 TGTGCCTGGGACCTGGATTCTCTCCTACCCGGGGGACCGACGAGTGGAGAGCAGTACTTC CAWDLDSLLPGGPTSGEQYF
once TRBJ1-2 15 TRBD1 TRBV5-4 TGTGCCAGCAGCTTGGCCGGCAGGGGGCCGGGGGGCTACACCTTC CASSLAGRGPGGYTF
. TRBJ2-7 14 . TRBV5-8 TGTGCCAGCAGCTTGGGTAGGGATTACGACGAGCAGTACTTC CASSLGRDYDEQYF
. TRBJ2-7 14 . TRBV6-1 TGTGCCAGCAGTGAAGCTTCCAGGGGCCACGAGCAGTACTTC CASSEASRGHEQYF
. TRBJ1-1 11 . TRBV18 TGTGCCAGCTCACCGTACGTTGAAGCTTTCTTT CASSPYVEAFF
once TRBJ1-3 16 TRBD1 TRBV10-3 TGTGCCATCAGGGCTCTAGGACAGGGCCAAGGAAACACCATATATTTT CAIRALGQGQGNTIYF
. TRBJ2-5 14 . TRBV5-1 TGCGCCAGCGTACCTGGGGGGGCCGATGTGACCCAGTACTTC CASVPGGADVTQYF
once TRBJ2-7 17 TRBD2 TRBV15 TGTGCCACCAGCAGAGATGGGGTTAGCGGGAGCTCCTACGAGCAGTACTTC CATSRDGVSGSSYEQYF
. TRBJ2-1 15 TRBD1 TRBV28 TGTGCCAGCAAAGGACAGGGGGCGGCAGATAATGAGCAGTTCTTC CASKGQGAADNEQFF
. TRBJ2-7 13 . TRBV19 TGTGCCAGTAGCCTTCAAGGGCCCTACGAGCAGTACTTC CASSLQGPYEQYF
. TRBJ1-2 12 TRBD1 TRBV28 TGTGCCAGCATGGACAGGTCTTATGGCTACACCTTC CASMDRSYGYTF
. TRBJ1-2 16 . TRBV5-4 TGTGCCAGCAGCTTGGGAGGGGATCGGGCTAACTATGGCTACACCTTC CASSLGGDRANYGYTF
. TRBJ1-4 15 . TRBV28 TGTGCCAGCAGTTTGAACATAATGGCTAATGAAAAACTGTTTTTT CASSLNIMANEKLFF